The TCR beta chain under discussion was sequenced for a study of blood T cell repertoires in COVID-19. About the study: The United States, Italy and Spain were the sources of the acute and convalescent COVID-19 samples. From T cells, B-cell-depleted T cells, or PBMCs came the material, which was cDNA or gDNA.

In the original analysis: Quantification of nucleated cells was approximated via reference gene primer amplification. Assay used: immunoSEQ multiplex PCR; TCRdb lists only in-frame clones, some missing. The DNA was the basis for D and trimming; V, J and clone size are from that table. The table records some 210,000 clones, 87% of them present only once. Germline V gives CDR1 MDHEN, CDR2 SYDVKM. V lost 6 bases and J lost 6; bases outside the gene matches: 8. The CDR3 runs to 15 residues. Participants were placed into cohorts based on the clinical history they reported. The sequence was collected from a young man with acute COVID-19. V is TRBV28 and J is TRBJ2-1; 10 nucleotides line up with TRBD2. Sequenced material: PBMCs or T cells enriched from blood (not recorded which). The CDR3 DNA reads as TGTGCCAGCAGGACAGCGGGAGGGGCGGGCAATGAGCAGTTCTTC. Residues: CASRTAGGAGNEQFF.